Below, 23 T cell receptor beta chains from the same sample are listed, as sequenced in a study of spatial heterogeneity in lung cancer. Notes on the study in general: Tracking of tumor mutation counts was seen in expanded intratumoral alpha and beta TCR counts.

TCRdb itself ran the 5' RACE reads through MiXCR, one entry per CDR3 protein. The data contain 9,500 to 10,000 distinct CDR3 sequences, approximately 6.3% of them seen just once; the ten biggest clones take up over 9.5%. Their antigens are not known. The time point: sample taken at primary tumor resection. This specimen was lung tumor tissue, taken at surgery. The receptors here all came from a male donor with early-stage non-small cell lung cancer.

This clonotype has a count of ten or more. This beta chain turned up in a library designed for alpha chains; as an off-target read, its abundance says little. V usage is TRBV18 and J usage is TRBJ1-1; D is possibly TRBD1 (6 bases). CDR1 and CDR2 from the germline V gene are KGHSH and LQKENI. The CDR3 runs 14 residues. Trimming removed 3 bases at V and 7 bases at J, with 15 bases between. CDR3 in amino acids: CASSPLRTELEAFF. CDR3 nucleotides: TGTGCCAGCTCACCGCTCCGGACAGAACTTGAAGCTTTCTTT. The full variable domain, with the rest looked up from reference TRBV18 and TRBJ1-1, is NAGVMQNPRHLVRRRGQEARLRCSPMKGHSHVYWYRQLPEEGLKFMVYLQKENIIDESGMPKERFSAEFPKEGPSILRIQQVVRGDSAAYFCASSPLRTELEAFFGQGTRLTVV.

This clonotype was observed many times. A library made for alpha chains picked up this beta chain off target, so its size means little. The J gene is TRBJ2-5, the V gene TRBV9; D not resolved. Between the trimmed V and J ends, which lost 0 bases and 2 bases, there was a span of 11 bases. This CDR3 spans 15 amino acids. Germline V CDR1 and CDR2: SGDLS, YYNGEE. CDR3 region: CASSVGQGFQETQYF. CDR3 nucleotide sequence: TGTGCCAGCAGCGTAGGACAAGGCTTTCAAGAGACCCAGTACTTC. Based on the CDR3 plus reference TRBV9 and TRBJ2-5, the full variable domain is DSGVTQTPKHLITATGQRVTLRCSPRSGDLSVYWYQQSLDQGLQFLIQYYNGEERAKGNILERFSAQQFPDLHSELNLSSLELGDSALYFCASSVGQGFQETQYFGPGTRLLVL.

This clonotype has a count of ten or more. For a library built for alpha chains, this beta chain is a stray read; little rests on its size. This chain uses TRBV28 with TRBJ2-6; 9 bases are shared with TRBD1. This CDR3 is built from 17 residues. Trimming at V came to 3 bases and at J to 0 bases, leaving 3 bases not matched to a gene. From germline, CDR1 is MDHEN and CDR2 SYDVKM. CDR3 sequence: CASSLGQGFSGANVLTF. The DNA for the CDR3 is TGTGCCAGCAGTTTGGGACAGGGCTTCTCTGGGGCCAACGTCCTGACTTTC.

This clonotype was recorded many times. This beta chain is off target for a library built for alpha chains, so its abundance means little. The rearrangement uses TRBV5-1 and TRBJ1-5; D may be TRBD1 (6 bases). This CDR3 contains 15 residues. V was cut by 4 bases and J by 5 bases, with 16 bases left in between. Germline CDR1 and CDR2: SGHRS and YFSETQ. The CDR3 loop is CASSLEGGSDQPQHF. The CDR3 DNA reads TGCGCCAGCAGCCTGGAAGGGGGATCTGATCAGCCCCAGCATTTT.

This clonotype has a count of ten or more. With the library built for alpha chains, this beta chain is off target and its frequency is not meaningful. This chain uses TRBV12-3 or TRBV12-4 with TRBJ2-5; a weak D match, TRBD2 (6 bases). The CDR3 totals 12 residues. Trimming took off 10 bases at V and 7 bases at J, with 16 bases between the two ends. CDR3 amino acids: CATRAGSGTQYF. The CDR3 DNA is TGTGCCACCCGAGCGGGCAGCGGGACCCAGTACTTC.

This clonotype was recorded at least ten times. A library made for alpha chains picked up this beta chain off target, so its size means little. The chain couples TRBV12-3 or TRBV12-4 to TRBJ1-5, with a possible D match to TRBD1 (5 bases). The V gene lost 2 bases and the J gene lost 7 bases, with 12 bases spanning the gap. The CDR3 runs to 14 residues. Here the CDR3 DNA reads TGTGCCAGCAGTTTATCGGGGCAAGCACAGCCCCAGCATTTT. This encodes CASSLSGQAQPQHF.

In its sample, this clonotype was seen many times. With the library built for alpha chains, this beta chain is off target and its frequency is not meaningful. The chain uses TRBV3-1 and TRBJ1-2; TRBD1 agrees at 9 bases. From germline, CDR1 is LGHDT and CDR2 YNNKEL (reference sequence). This CDR3 spans 16 amino acids. V shed 4 bases, J shed 4 bases, and the junction held 10 bases outside the gene matches. The CDR3: CASSPRRGQGVYGYTF. The CDR3 DNA reads as TGTGCCAGCAGCCCCAGGAGGGGACAGGGAGTCTATGGCTACACCTTC.

At least ten counts were recorded for this clonotype. This beta chain was picked up by a library intended for alpha chains and is off target, so its count carries little meaning. The chain uses TRBV7-2 and TRBJ2-7, with 12 bases fitting TRBD1. The germline gives CDR1 SGHTA, CDR2 FQGNSA. The junction had 5 bases not matched to a gene; V was cut back by 4 bases and J by 4 bases. The CDR3 extends over 15 amino acids. The chain's CDR3 is CASSWGQGAEYEQYF. CDR3 coding DNA: TGTGCCAGCAGCTGGGGACAGGGGGCGGAGTACGAGCAGTACTTC. Supplemented by reference TRBV7-2 and TRBJ2-7, the full variable domain reads GAGVSQSPSNKVTEKGKDVELRCDPISGHTALYWYRQSLGQGLEFLIYFQGNSAPDKSGLPSDRFSAERTGGSVSTLTIQRTQQEDSAVYLCASSWGQGAEYEQYFGPGTRLTVT.

Many counts were recorded for this clonotype. This beta chain represents an off-target read in a library built for alpha chains; its size is of limited meaning. The V and J genes are TRBV12-3 or TRBV12-4 and TRBJ2-1; D is unresolved. The ends were cut back, 3 bases at V and 7 bases at J, with 7 bases in the middle. The CDR3 runs to 12 residues. CDR3 DNA sequence: TGTGCCAGCAGTTTGACTCTTAATGAGCAGTTCTTC. This gives the protein CASSLTLNEQFF.

At least ten counts were recorded for this clonotype. This beta chain is off target for a library built for alpha chains, so its abundance means little. The chain joins TRBV27 to TRBJ2-3, with 9 bases fitting TRBD1. From germline, CDR1 is MNHEY and CDR2 SMNVEV (reference sequence). V trimming: 6 bases; J trimming: 9 bases; junction bases outside the gene matches: 13. This CDR3 has 15 residues. The CDR3 spells CASRGTGRGQGTQYF. DNA for the CDR3: TGTGCCAGCAGGGGGACAGGGAGGGGGCAAGGGACGCAGTATTTT.

This clonotype has at least ten counts. The library was prepared for alpha chains; this beta chain is a stray read, so its frequency means little. The chain joins TRBV2 to TRBJ2-7; no reliable D call. Trimming cost V 5 bases and J 6 bases, with 11 bases left between them. The CDR3 is made up of 12 amino acids. Germline CDR1 is SNHLY and CDR2 is FYNNEI. Here the CDR3 DNA reads TGTGCCAGCAGTTACACCGAGGCCGAGCAGTACTTC. As protein: CASSYTEAEQYF.

This clonotype has at least ten counts. This beta chain is off target for a library built for alpha chains, so its abundance means little. The V gene is TRBV10-1, the J gene TRBJ2-1; D is possibly TRBD1 or TRBD2 (5 bases each). With 4 bases removed from V and 0 bases from J, the gap between germline ends came to 13 bases. CDR1 is WNHNN, CDR2 SYGVQD, per germline (reference sequence). This CDR3 is 16 amino acids long. The CDR3 loop reads CASSGTRESSYNEQFF. CDR3 coding DNA: TGCGCCAGCAGTGGAACCAGGGAGAGCTCCTACAATGAGCAGTTCTTC.

This clonotype was seen ten or more times. The library was built for alpha chains, so this beta chain is an off-target read and its size means little. The V and J genes are TRBV5-1 and TRBJ1-4; 7 bases fit TRBD1. The length of the CDR3 is 13 residues. Germline loops: CDR1 SGHRS, CDR2 YFSETQ. Unmatched junction bases numbered 8, after V lost 7 bases and J lost 8 bases. This CDR3 is CASAKGAGEKLFF. In DNA, the CDR3 is TGCGCCAGCGCAAAGGGGGCGGGGGAAAAACTGTTTTTT.

This clonotype has ten or more counts. This beta chain turned up in a library designed for alpha chains; as an off-target read, its abundance says little. The chain couples TRBV28 to TRBJ1-5, with D possibly being TRBD1 (5 bases). This CDR3 region has 15 residues. With 7 bases removed from V and 4 bases from J, the gap between germline ends came to 17 bases. Germline CDR1 and CDR2: MDHEN and SYDVKM. The CDR3 DNA follows: TGTGCCAGCAACCCCCCCAGGGTCGTAAATCAGCCCCAGCATTTT. As protein: CASNPPRVVNQPQHF.

This clonotype rates as medium-sized. This beta chain is a stray read from a library made for alpha chains; its abundance is not meaningful. This sequence joins TRBV4-2 and TRBJ2-1; 10 nucleotides line up with TRBD2. In germline, CDR1 is LGHNA, CDR2 YNFKEQ. V trimming: 4 bases; J trimming: 1 base; junction bases outside the gene matches: 13. The CDR3 spans 19 residues. This CDR3 reads CASSPGGLAGAPSYNEQFF. In DNA form, the CDR3 reads TGTGCCAGCAGCCCAGGCGGGCTAGCGGGGGCTCCGTCCTACAATGAGCAGTTCTTC.

About this clonotype: Since the library was made to target alpha chains, this beta chain is a stray read and its abundance is not meaningful. The V call is TRBV30, the J call TRBJ2-6; D is unresolved. The length of the CDR3 is 12 residues. Germline loops: CDR1 GTSNPN, CDR2 SVGIG (reference sequence). V was cut by 5 bases and J by 2 bases, with 4 bases left in between. The CDR3 DNA follows: TGTGCCTGGGATACTGGGGCCAACGTCCTGACTTTC. Translation gives CAWDTGANVLTF.

This clonotype qualifies as medium-sized (0.01 to 0.1%). This beta chain is a stray read from a library made for alpha chains; its abundance is not meaningful. The gene calls are TRBV28 and TRBJ2-7, with 9 bases lining up with TRBD1. The V gene's germline CDR1 is MDHEN and CDR2 SYDVKM. The trim removed 7 bases at V and 0 bases at J, leaving 7 bases unmatched. This CDR3 has 15 amino acids. In DNA form, the CDR3 reads TGTGCCAGCATGGTACCGGGACAGGGCTCCTACGAGCAGTACTTC. Translation: CASMVPGQGSYEQYF. The full variable domain, completed using reference TRBV28 and TRBJ2-7, is DVKVTQSSRYLVKRTGEKVFLECVQDMDHENMFWYRQDPGLGLRLIYFSYDVKMKEKGDIPEGYSVSREKKERFSLILESASTNQTSMYLCASMVPGQGSYEQYFGPGTRLTVT.

This clonotype has a count of ten or more. The library was built for alpha chains, so this beta chain is an off-target read and its size means little. The chain has TRBV7-2 and TRBJ1-5; D might be TRBD1 (6 bases). The CDR3 has 13 amino acids. V shed 1 base and J shed 6 bases, with 7 bases lying between them. The germline gives CDR1 SGHTA, CDR2 FQGNSA. The DNA of the CDR3 is TGTGCCAGCAGCTTAGGGGGGCGTCAGCCCCAGCATTTT. Amino acid sequence: CASSLGGRQPQHF.

This clonotype was observed at least ten times. As an off-target read in a library built for alpha chains, this beta chain has a frequency of little significance. The chain uses TRBV6-2 or TRBV6-3 and TRBJ1-1, with 9 bases identical to TRBD1. J gave up 2 bases and V 2 bases, and 6 bases lay outside the gene matches. Per the germline V gene, CDR1 is MNHEY and CDR2 is SVGEGT. The CDR3 has 16 residues. DNA of the CDR3: TGTGCCAGCAGTTACGGGGGGACAGGGCCTAACACTGAAGCTTTCTTT. Its protein product is CASSYGGTGPNTEAFF.

This clonotype was seen many times. Being off target in a library aimed at alpha chains, this beta chain has a size of little meaning. The chain couples TRBV20-1 to TRBJ2-1; D is ambiguous. Germline values: CDR1 DFQATT, CDR2 SNEGSKA (reference sequence). With 2 bases removed from V and 15 bases from J, the gap between germline ends came to 14 bases. The CDR3 runs to 11 residues. This CDR3 is CSARLPDILFF. The CDR3 nucleotides are TGCAGTGCTAGACTCCCCGACATACTGTTCTTC.

This clonotype was seen at least ten times. Little can be read into the size of this beta chain, an off-target read in a library designed for alpha chains. V and J are TRBV12-3 or TRBV12-4 and TRBJ1-5, with TRBD1 matching 8 bases. V lost 5 bases to trimming and J lost 4 bases; unmatched junction nucleotides: 4. The CDR3 covers 14 residues. The CDR3 reads CASSRTGGNQPQHF. Here the CDR3 DNA reads TGTGCCAGCAGTCGCACAGGGGGTAATCAGCCCCAGCATTTT.

This clonotype showed up many times. This beta chain is a stray read from a library made for alpha chains; its abundance is not meaningful. This chain connects TRBV7-2 to TRBJ1-1; no clear D gene. CDR1 is SGHTA, CDR2 FQGNSA, per germline. V was shortened by 0 bases and J by 7 bases, with 9 bases between the two germline ends. This CDR3 region has 13 residues. CDR3 sequence (DNA): TGTGCCAGCAGCTTAGCGGGGAGCTTTGAAGCTTTCTTT. Protein: CASSLAGSFEAFF. Full variable domain (outside the CDR3, taken from reference TRBV7-2 and TRBJ1-1): GAGVSQSPSNKVTEKGKDVELRCDPISGHTALYWYRQSLGQGLEFLIYFQGNSAPDKSGLPSDRFSAERTGGSVSTLTIQRTQQEDSAVYLCASSLAGSFEAFFGQGTRLTVV.

This clonotype was seen ten or more times. The library was prepared for alpha chains; this beta chain is a stray read, so its frequency means little. J is TRBJ2-7 and V is TRBV28; D unclear. Germline CDR1 and CDR2: MDHEN and SYDVKM. The V end lost 8 bases, the J end lost 5 bases, and 25 bases lay between the germline ends. The CDR3 totals 16 residues. This CDR3 is CASPGSSAPKEDEQYV. In DNA, the CDR3 is TGTGCCAGCCCGGGTTCCTCGGCTCCTAAAGAGGACGAGCAGTACGTC.